Shown below are 4 T cell receptor beta chains from a single sample sequenced in a study of T cells in Graves' hyperthyroidism and ophthalmopathy. RNA transcripts provided the source from which TCR beta CDR3 regions were amplified. RT-PCR in the first round (using the HTBI primer set) targeted the TCR CDR3. One entry per CDR3 protein, called by TCRdb with MiXCR from the multiplex PCR reads. The sample yields 350,000 to 400,000 distinct CDR3 sequences, around 14% seen once. Specimen: blood. The receptors derive from a woman between 25 and 40 years old with Graves' hyperthyroidism.

On this clonotype: A clone one base away is much larger, so this may be a read error. The rearrangement links TRBV7-9 to TRBJ2-7; the D is unclear. CDR1 and CDR2 from the germline V gene are SEHNR and FQNEAQ (reference sequence). The CDR3 contains 13 residues. This chain's CDR3 is CASSLSGSYEQCF. CDR3 sequence (DNA): TGTGCCAGCAGCTTATCAGGATCCTACGAGCAGTGCTTC. The complete variable domain, with remaining parts taken from reference TRBV7-9 and TRBJ2-7, reads DTGVSQNPRHKITKRGQNVTFRCDPISEHNRLYWYRQTLGQGPEFLTYFQNEAQLEKSRLLSDRFSAERPKGSFSTLEIQRTEQGDSAMYLCASSLSGSYEQCFGPGTRLTVT.

This clonotype was detected many times. The chain uses TRBV2 and TRBJ1-5; 9 nucleotides line up with TRBD1. The junction had 5 bases not matched to a gene; V was cut back by 8 bases and J by 0 bases. Germline CDR1 SNHLY, CDR2 FYNNEI. The CDR3 runs 15 residues. CDR3 sequence reads: CASQRDRVSNQPQHF. CDR3 DNA: TGTGCCAGCCAAAGGGACAGGGTTAGCAATCAGCCCCAGCATTTT.

This clonotype showed up many times. The V and J genes are TRBV5-5 and TRBJ1-5; no clear D. With 0 bases removed from V and 3 bases from J, the gap between germline ends came to 10 bases. The CDR3 runs to 15 residues. Germline V gene lookup returns CDR1 SGHKS and CDR2 YYEKEE (reference sequence). The CDR3 is CASSLVIGSNQPQHF. Written as DNA, the CDR3 is TGTGCCAGCAGCTTGGTAATCGGGTCCAATCAGCCCCAGCATTTT.

The V and J genes are TRBV19 and TRBJ2-2; 12 nucleotides line up with TRBD1. The germline gives CDR1 LNHDA, CDR2 SQIVND (reference sequence). The CDR3 has 15 residues. V shed 3 bases, J shed 7 bases, and the junction held 3 bases outside the gene matches. The CDR3 here is CASSIGTGGGGELFF. The CDR3 nucleotides are TGTGCCAGTAGTATTGGGACAGGGGGCGGCGGGGAGCTGTTTTTT.